The 13 T cell receptor beta chains reported below all come from one sample, sequenced in a study of blood T cell repertoires in COVID-19 (dated by TCRdb to about 2020). Library construction relied on the immunoSEQ multiplex PCR assay. TCRdb took over this immuneACCESS table, retaining in-frame rearrangements with V and J assigned. Such tables are incomplete; in checked studies, under half of the missing clones stem from an unresolved V gene, and the remainder is unexplained. In all, the sample holds about 190,000 clones, and less than 85% of those were seen once. Around 3.5% of the sample lies in the top ten. Sequencing was carried out using PBMCs or T cells enriched from blood (not recorded which). Source of these receptors: a woman aged 25 to 39 who had recovered from COVID-19.

The chain uses TRBV7-6 and TRBJ2-1, with 8 bases that match TRBD2. The CDR3 runs to 15 residues. The V gene end was trimmed by 3 bases and the J gene end by 7 bases; junction bases not matched to a gene: 8. Germline V gene lookup returns CDR1 SGHVS and CDR2 FNYEAQ. CDR3 in amino acids: CASSFGGGGLNEQFF. As DNA, the CDR3 is TGTGCCAGCAGCTTTGGGGGCGGGGGGCTGAATGAGCAGTTCTTC.

This clone was observed a handful of times. This chain links TRBV7-2 with TRBJ1-6; TRBD1 agrees at 8 bases. The CDR3 contains 13 residues. Per the germline V gene, CDR1 is SGHTA and CDR2 is FQGNSA. Trimming took 5 bases from V and 8 from J; bases not matched to a gene: 2. The CDR3 DNA follows: TGTGCCAGCAGCCCGGACAGGGATTCACCCCTCCACTTT. Its protein product is CASSPDRDSPLHF.

V is TRBV7-2 and J is TRBJ2-7; 10 bases agree with TRBD2. The V and J ends lost 2 bases and 7 bases, in that order; junction bases with no gene match: 11. Germline assignment: CDR1 SGHTA and CDR2 FQGNSA. The CDR3 covers 16 residues. The CDR3 loop reads CASSLRPSGGGREQYF. The CDR3 DNA reads TGTGCCAGCAGCTTACGTCCTAGCGGGGGTGGGCGTGAGCAGTACTTC. The whole variable domain, remainder taken from reference TRBV7-2 and TRBJ2-7, is GAGVSQSPSNKVTEKGKDVELRCDPISGHTALYWYRQSLGQGLEFLIYFQGNSAPDKSGLPSDRFSAERTGGSVSTLTIQRTQQEDSAVYLCASSLRPSGGGREQYFGPGTRLTVT.

This clone was picked up one time. V usage is TRBV19 and J usage is TRBJ2-7, with D tentatively TRBD1 (6 bases). The CDR3 has 14 residues. Germline V gives CDR1 LNHDA, CDR2 SQIVND (reference sequence). The V and J ends lost 5 bases and 2 bases respectively, with 13 bases between them. For the CDR3, the DNA is TGTGCCAGTAGTGGAGGACAGAATACCTACGAGCAGTACTTC. This encodes CASSGGQNTYEQYF.

The chain employs TRBV3-1 (or the pseudogene TRBV3-2) and TRBJ1-1; 10 bases line up with TRBD1. CDR1 is LGHDT, CDR2 YNNKEL, per germline (reference sequence). V trimming: 4 bases; J trimming: 2 bases; junction bases outside the gene matches: 10. The CDR3 has 17 amino acids. The CDR3 region has the DNA TGTGCCAGCAGCCGCCCGGGGACAGGGGAATATAACACTGAAGCTTTCTTT. Its protein is CASSRPGTGEYNTEAFF.

This chain uses TRBV12-3 or TRBV12-4 with TRBJ2-5, with 8 bases lining up with TRBD2. V shed 7 bases and J 5 bases; nucleotides not matched to a gene: 6. The CDR3 has 13 amino acids. The CDR3 nucleotides read TGTGCCAGCACCCTCCGGGGGGGTGAGACCCAGTACTTC. Translated: CASTLRGGETQYF.

The rearrangement links TRBV28 to TRBJ1-2; 8 nucleotides agree with TRBD1. This CDR3 is built from 12 residues. Trimming removed 5 bases from V and 8 bases from J; junction bases left unmatched: 4. CDR1 MDHEN and CDR2 SYDVKM come from the germline V gene. The DNA for the CDR3 is TGTGCCAGCAGTCGGACAGGGAAAGGCTACACCTTC. It is translated as CASSRTGKGYTF.

The J gene is TRBJ1-5, the V gene TRBV19, with a tentative D call TRBD1 (5 bases). There are 15 residues in the CDR3. Per germline, CDR1 LNHDA and CDR2 SQIVND (reference sequence). V lost 8 bases, J lost 7 bases, and 21 bases lay in between. CDR3 in DNA: TGTGCCAGTTCGAACCAGGGATCGGTGAGACAGCCCCAGCATTTT. It encodes CASSNQGSVRQPQHF.

The chain combines TRBV28 with TRBJ1-6, with D possibly matching TRBD1 (6 bases). Trimming removed 7 bases from V and 11 bases from J, with 18 bases in between. The CDR3 sequence is 14 residues long. CDR1 MDHEN and CDR2 SYDVKM come from the germline V gene. The CDR3 nucleotides are TGTGCCAGCAACCACCAGGGGAGGGAGACACCCCTCCACTTT. Its translation: CASNHQGRETPLHF. The entire variable domain, with the rest obtained from reference TRBV28 and TRBJ1-6, is as follows: DVKVTQSSRYLVKRTGEKVFLECVQDMDHENMFWYRQDPGLGLRLIYFSYDVKMKEKGDIPEGYSVSREKKERFSLILESASTNQTSMYLCASNHQGRETPLHFGNGTRLTVT.

V is TRBV27 and J is TRBJ2-5; no clear D gene. Germline V gene sequence: CDR1 MNHEY, CDR2 SMNVEV (reference sequence). CDR3 length: 13 residues. Trimming took 4 bases from V and 0 from J, leaving 6 bases between them. CDR3 amino acids: CASSSLYQETQYF. The DNA for the CDR3 is TGTGCCAGCAGTTCCCTGTACCAAGAGACCCAGTACTTC.

This clone was found once. The J gene is TRBJ1-2, the V gene TRBV2; D gene unclear. The CDR3 consists of 12 residues. V lost 4 bases and J 7 bases, leaving 10 bases between the germline ends. Germline-derived CDR1 and CDR2 are SNHLY and FYNNEI. CDR3 in DNA: TGTGCCAGCAGTGCGGAGGATAGTGGCTACACCTTC. Translating gives CASSAEDSGYTF.

This clone was detected a few times. The genes are TRBV4-1 and TRBJ2-1; 11 bases line up with TRBD2. After removal of 0 bases from V and 4 bases from J, the junction contained 5 bases not matched to a gene. The CDR3 sequence is 17 residues long. CDR1 is MGHRA and CDR2 is YSYEKL in the germline V gene. CDR3 region: CASSQDAGTSGYNEQFF. Here the CDR3 DNA reads TGCGCCAGCAGCCAAGATGCCGGGACTAGCGGATACAATGAGCAGTTCTTC.

The chain employs TRBV6-5 and TRBJ2-5; the D gene is possibly TRBD2 (6 bases). Trimming took 6 bases from V and 4 from J, leaving 18 bases between them. The CDR3 runs 15 residues. Germline CDR1 and CDR2: MNHEY and SVGAGI. The CDR3 spells CASSSAGTPVETQYF. The DNA of the CDR3 is TGTGCCAGCAGCTCCGCGGGGACTCCGGTAGAGACCCAGTACTTC.